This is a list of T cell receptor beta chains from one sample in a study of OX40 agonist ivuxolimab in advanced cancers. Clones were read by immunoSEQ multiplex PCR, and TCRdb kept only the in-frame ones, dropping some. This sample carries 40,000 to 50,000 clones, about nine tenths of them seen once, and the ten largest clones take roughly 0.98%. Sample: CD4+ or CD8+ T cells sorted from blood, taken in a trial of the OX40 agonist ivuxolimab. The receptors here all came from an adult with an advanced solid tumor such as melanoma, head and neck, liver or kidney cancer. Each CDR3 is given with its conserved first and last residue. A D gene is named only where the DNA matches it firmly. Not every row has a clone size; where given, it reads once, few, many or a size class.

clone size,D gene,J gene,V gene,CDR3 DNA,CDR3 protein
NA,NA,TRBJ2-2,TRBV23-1,TGCGCCAGTAGCCGGTGGAGGGAGCTGTTTTTT,CASSRWRELFF
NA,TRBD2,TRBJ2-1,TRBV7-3,TGTGCCAGCAGCCCCAGAATTAGCGGGGAGCAGTTCTTC,CASSPRISGEQFF
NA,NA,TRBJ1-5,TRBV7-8,TGTGCCAGCGCTCGGAGTTCCGACAGGAGCAGCAATCAGCCCCAGCATTTT,CASARSSDRSSNQPQHF
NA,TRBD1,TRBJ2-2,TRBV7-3,TGTGCCAGCAGCCCGGGACAGGGTTCAGGGGAGCTGTTTTTT,CASSPGQGSGELFF
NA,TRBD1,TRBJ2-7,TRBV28,TGTGCCAGCAGCCCACCACGGACAGGGGAACCCTACGAGCAGTACTTC,CASSPPRTGEPYEQYF
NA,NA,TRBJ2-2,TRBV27,TGTGCCAGTCAGCGGTCCTACACCGGGGAGCTGTTTTTT,CASQRSYTGELFF
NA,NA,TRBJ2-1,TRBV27,TGTGCCAGCAGTTTGTATTACAACAATGAGCAGTTCTTC,CASSLYYNNEQFF
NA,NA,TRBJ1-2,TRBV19,TGTGCCAGTAGTGAGAACTATGGCTACACCTTC,CASSENYGYTF
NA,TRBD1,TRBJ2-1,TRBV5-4,TGTGCCAGCAGCATGCGACAGGGTAGTATCAATGAGCAGTTCTTC,CASSMRQGSINEQFF
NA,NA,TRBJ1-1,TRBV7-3,TGTGCCAGCAGCTTAACTAGGGAGACTGAAGCTTTCTTT,CASSLTRETEAFF
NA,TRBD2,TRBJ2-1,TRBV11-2,TGTGCCAGCAGCCCCTTAGCGGGAGGGCCGATTGAGCAGTTCTTC,CASSPLAGGPIEQFF
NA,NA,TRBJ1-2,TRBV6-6,TGTGCCAGCAGTCGCGACGGTGGCTACACCTTC,CASSRDGGYTF
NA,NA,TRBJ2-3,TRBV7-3,TGTGCCAGCAGCTTCCAAGGGGGAGATACGCAGTATTTT,CASSFQGGDTQYF
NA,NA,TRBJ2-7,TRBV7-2,TGTGCCAGCAGCTTAGCTAGTCAGGGGTCCTACGAGCAGTACTTC,CASSLASQGSYEQYF
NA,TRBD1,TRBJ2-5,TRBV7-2,TGTGCCAGCAGCTTAGGACAGGGCAGCCGCCAAGAGACCCAGTACTTC,CASSLGQGSRQETQYF
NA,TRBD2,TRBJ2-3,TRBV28,TGTGCCAGCAGTTCCCCTGGGGGGGAAATTACAGATACGCAGTATTTT,CASSSPGGEITDTQYF
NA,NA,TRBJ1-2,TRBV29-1,TGCAGCGTTGGATCGGGGGACCGTAACTATGGCTACACCTTC,CSVGSGDRNYGYTF
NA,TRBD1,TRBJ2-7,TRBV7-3,TGTGCCAGCAGAGGACAGGGGAGGTTCGTCCACGAGCAGTACTTC,CASRGQGRFVHEQYF
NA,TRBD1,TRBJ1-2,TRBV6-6,TGTGCCAGCAGTTCCGGGACAGCTTATTATGGCTACACCTTC,CASSSGTAYYGYTF
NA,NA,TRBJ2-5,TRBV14,TGTGCCAGCAGCCAAGCTACTAGTCTCAGGGAGACCCAGTACTTC,CASSQATSLRETQYF
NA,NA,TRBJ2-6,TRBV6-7,TGTGCCAGCAGTTCTAGTTGCTTACGCTCTGGGGCCAACGTCCTGACTTTC,CASSSSCLRSGANVLTF
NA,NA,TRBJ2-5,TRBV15,TGTGCCACCAGCAGAGCTGGAACGGCCAAAGAGACCCAGTACTTC,CATSRAGTAKETQYF
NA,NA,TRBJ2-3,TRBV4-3,TGCGCCAGCAGCCAAGATGCCAGATCTAGCACAGATACGCAGTATTTT,CASSQDARSSTDTQYF
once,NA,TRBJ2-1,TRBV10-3,TGTGCCATCACCAGGGACAACTCAAATGAGCAGTTCTTC,CAITRDNSNEQFF
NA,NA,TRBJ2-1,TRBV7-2,TGTGCCAGCAGCTTATCTCCGGGAACTATTTATAATGAGCAGTTCTTC,CASSLSPGTIYNEQFF
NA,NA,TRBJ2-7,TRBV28,TGTGCCAGCAGGGGCAGAATCTACGAGCAGTACTTC,CASRGRIYEQYF
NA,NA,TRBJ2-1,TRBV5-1,TGCGCCAGCAGCTTGGACACGGCCAATGAGCAGTTCTTC,CASSLDTANEQFF
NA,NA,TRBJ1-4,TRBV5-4,TGTGCCAGCAGCCTGGGGACGGGAAATGAAAAACTGTTTTTT,CASSLGTGNEKLFF
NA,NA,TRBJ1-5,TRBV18,TGTGCCAGCTCACCTTCGGAGCAGCCCCAGCATTTT,CASSPSEQPQHF